The 24 T cell receptor beta chains reported below all come from one sample, sequenced in a study of cytomegalovirus exposure and HLA in healthy donors. 13 Jbeta primers and 60 Vbeta primers were used for the PCR. Generated by immunoSEQ multiplex PCR, the TCRdb table keeps only in-frame clones and is missing some. The sample gives roughly 190,000 clones, 60% to 85% of which show up once; around 3.1% is in the top ten. Sequencing input: PBMCs. The receptors stem from a female donor in good health and CMV-seronegative.

The chain links TRBV7-9 to TRBJ1-6, with 9 nucleotides matching TRBD1. Germline V gives CDR1 SEHNR, CDR2 FQNEAQ (reference sequence). V lost 3 bases and J lost 7; bases outside the gene matches: 4. This CDR3 has 15 amino acids. DNA of the CDR3: TGTGCCAGCAGCTTGGACAGGGGAGGAAATTCACCCCTCCACTTT. Encoded protein: CASSLDRGGNSPLHF.

The chain recombines TRBV11-2 with TRBJ2-1; D may be TRBD2 (6 bases). CDR1 and CDR2 from the germline V gene are SGHAT and FQNNGV. V was cut by 1 base and J by 6 bases, with 13 bases left in between. The CDR3 extends over 15 amino acids. The CDR3: CASSLARGTFNEQFF. The CDR3 coding sequence is TGTGCCAGCAGCTTAGCCCGCGGGACTTTCAATGAGCAGTTCTTC.

CDR3 in DNA: TGTGCCAGCAGCCCGGGGTATAGCACAGATACGCAGTATTTT. As protein: CASSPGYSTDTQYF. V is TRBV7-2 and J is TRBJ2-3; tentatively, D is TRBD2 (5 bases). This CDR3 contains 14 residues. CDR1 is SGHTA, CDR2 FQGNSA, per germline. V lost 5 bases to trimming and J lost 0 bases, with 9 bases between them.

The chain uses TRBV6-5 and TRBJ2-1; possible D gene TRBD2, 5 bases. The V and J ends lost 0 bases and 12 bases respectively, with 21 bases between them. The CDR3 totals 16 residues. Germline V gene sequence: CDR1 MNHEY, CDR2 SVGAGI. The CDR3 is CASSYSGVGFGVSQFF. CDR3 coding DNA: TGTGCCAGCAGTTACTCGGGAGTGGGTTTTGGGGTTTCGCAGTTCTTC.

The J gene is TRBJ1-1, the V gene TRBV29-1, with 8 bases fitting TRBD1. V trimming: 7 bases; J trimming: 4 bases; junction bases outside the gene matches: 5. Germline-derived CDR1 and CDR2 are SQVTM and ANQGSEA. This CDR3 comprises 12 residues. CDR3 in amino acids: CSGLQGGTEAFF. The CDR3 coding sequence is TGCAGCGGCCTACAGGGGGGCACTGAAGCTTTCTTT.

The chain combines TRBV18 with TRBJ1-6, with 7 bases aligning to TRBD1. The V segment lost 4 bases and the J segment 5 bases; nucleotides outside the gene matches: 5. CDR1 and CDR2 from the germline V gene are KGHSH and LQKENI. The CDR3 consists of 15 residues. The CDR3 spells CASSQGARDNSPLHF. In nucleotides, the CDR3 is TGTGCCAGCTCACAGGGGGCGCGGGATAATTCACCCCTCCACTTT.

The chain employs TRBV5-1 and TRBJ2-7; 7 bases fit TRBD1. CDR1 SGHRS and CDR2 YFSETQ come from the germline V gene. The CDR3 consists of 14 residues. With 0 bases clipped from V and 4 bases from J, the junction kept 4 bases outside the gene matches. CDR3 protein: CASSLGGQMYEQYF. The CDR3 nucleotides read TGCGCCAGCAGCTTGGGGGGACAGATGTACGAGCAGTACTTC.

The chain carries TRBV27 and TRBJ1-1; D remains ambiguous. The CDR3 is 15 amino acids. Germline-derived CDR1 and CDR2 are MNHEY and SMNVEV (reference sequence). V was clipped by 3 bases and J by 2 bases, with 13 bases between them. The CDR3 DNA reads as TGTGCCAGCAGTTTGGTGGCCAGTTCAAACACTGAAGCTTTCTTT. Encoded protein: CASSLVASSNTEAFF.

V is TRBV9 and J is TRBJ1-1; 7 positions agree with TRBD1. The CDR3 extends over 17 amino acids. V gave up 4 bases and J gave up 2 bases; unmatched junction bases: 14. Germline CDR1 SGDLS, CDR2 YYNGEE. CDR3 residues: CASSPSQGTGVNTEAFF. The CDR3 DNA is TGTGCCAGCAGCCCTAGCCAAGGCACAGGGGTTAACACTGAAGCTTTCTTT.

This clone has more than one count but fewer than ten. The chain recombines TRBV19 with TRBJ1-1; 8 bases are shared with TRBD1. Germline V gene lookup returns CDR1 LNHDA and CDR2 SQIVND (reference sequence). This CDR3 contains 12 residues. Trimming at V came to 5 bases and at J to 11 bases, leaving 7 bases not matched to a gene. The CDR3 DNA is TGTGCCAGTAGTTCCACAGGGGGGTCGGCTTTCTTT. It codes for CASSSTGGSAFF.

The chain carries TRBV7-2 and TRBJ1-2; 7 bases map to TRBD1. This CDR3 region has 14 residues. CDR1 and CDR2 from the germline V gene are SGHTA and FQGNSA. J gave up 5 bases and V 0 bases, and 3 bases lay outside the gene matches. The CDR3 region is CASSLAGGAYGYTF. DNA of the CDR3: TGTGCCAGCAGCTTAGCAGGGGGCGCGTATGGCTACACCTTC.

The chain joins TRBV10-2 to TRBJ2-3; 10 bases agree with TRBD2. CDR1 is WSHSY, CDR2 SAAADI, per germline. The CDR3 totals 14 residues. V shed 6 bases, J shed 1 base, and the junction held 1 base outside the gene matches. CDR3 bases: TGCGCCAGCAGGCTAGCGGGGGGCACAGATACGCAGTATTTT. This codes for CASRLAGGTDTQYF.

This clone was picked up a small number of times. J is TRBJ1-3 and V is TRBV6-5; TRBD1 aligns across 7 bases. Germline-derived CDR1 and CDR2 are MNHEY and SVGAGI. V shed 6 bases and J 3 bases; nucleotides not matched to a gene: 11. The CDR3 has 16 residues. For the CDR3, the DNA is TGTGCCAGCAGCTACCGACAGGGTACGCATGGAAACACCATATATTTT. Translating gives CASSYRQGTHGNTIYF.

The J gene is TRBJ2-5, the V gene TRBV7-8; 8 bases match TRBD1. This CDR3 has 14 residues. Germline assignment: CDR1 SGHVS and CDR2 FQNEAQ. J gave up 7 bases and V 4 bases, and 8 bases lay outside the gene matches. CDR3 amino acids: CASSSNRGTGTQYF. CDR3 DNA: TGTGCCAGCAGCTCGAACAGGGGGACTGGGACCCAGTACTTC.

The V call is TRBV6-6, the J call TRBJ1-5, with a possible D match to TRBD1 (6 bases). The CDR3 totals 15 residues. V dropped 2 bases and J dropped 3 bases, with 11 bases sitting between them. Germline loops: CDR1 MNHNY, CDR2 SVGAGI (reference sequence). This CDR3 reads CASSYEGDFNQPQHF. The CDR3 bases are TGTGCCAGCAGTTACGAGGGGGATTTCAATCAGCCCCAGCATTTT.

The V and J genes are TRBV7-9 and TRBJ1-4, with TRBD1 identical over 9 bases. The germline gives CDR1 SEHNR, CDR2 FQNEAQ (reference sequence). The CDR3 has 16 amino acids. V was pared by 5 bases and J by 1 base, with 5 bases of the junction left unmatched. CDR3 DNA: TGTGCCAGCAGCAGGGACAGGGCTGGAACTAATGAAAAACTGTTTTTT. This codes for CASSRDRAGTNEKLFF.

The V and J genes are TRBV28 and TRBJ1-4, with D unclear. The CDR3 runs 17 residues. V was clipped by 6 bases and J by 2 bases, with 19 bases between them. From germline, CDR1 is MDHEN and CDR2 SYDVKM. CDR3 residues: CASRPKRTNPTNEKLFF. In DNA, the CDR3 is TGTGCCAGCAGACCCAAGAGAACTAACCCCACTAATGAAAAACTGTTTTTT.

This rearrangement joins TRBV18 to TRBJ2-2; 8 bases are a match to TRBD2. The ends lost 2 bases at V and 0 bases at J; junction bases unmatched: 2. CDR1 is KGHSH, CDR2 LQKENI, per germline. CDR3 size: 16 residues. The CDR3 here is CASSPTTSANTGELFF. The DNA for the CDR3 is TGTGCCAGCTCACCAACGACTAGCGCGAACACCGGGGAGCTGTTTTTT.

V is TRBV10-2 and J is TRBJ1-1; D is unresolved. Trimming left V 6 bases short and J 4 bases short, with 12 bases between. Germline assignment: CDR1 WSHSY and CDR2 SAAADI. The CDR3 length is 13 residues. DNA for the CDR3: TGCGCCAGCAGGAAAGAAAGCCGCACTGAAGCTTTCTTT. Translation gives CASRKESRTEAFF.

The chain is built from TRBV30 and TRBJ2-7; D may be TRBD2 (6 bases). Germline V gene sequence: CDR1 GTSNPN, CDR2 SVGIG (reference sequence). The V end was cut by 3 bases, the J end by 6 bases, with 18 bases between. The CDR3 sequence is 14 residues long. CDR3: CAWRGAGTAGEQYF. CDR3 coding DNA: TGTGCCTGGAGGGGAGCCGGGACTGCGGGCGAGCAGTACTTC. The full variable domain, rest sourced from reference TRBV30 and TRBJ2-7, is SQTIHQWPATLVQPVGSPLSLECTVEGTSNPNLYWYRQAAGRGLQLLFYSVGIGQISSEVPQNLSASRPQDRQFILSSKKLLLSDSGFYLCAWRGAGTAGEQYFGPGTRLTVT.

V and J are TRBV19 and TRBJ2-7; TRBD1 might be the D (6 bases). V dropped 5 bases and J dropped 3 bases, with 17 bases sitting between them. The CDR3 extends over 15 amino acids. The V gene's germline CDR1 is LNHDA and CDR2 SQIVND (reference sequence). As DNA, the CDR3 is TGTGCCAGTAGTTTCGCACAGGGTGGGGTCTACGAGCAGTACTTC. Encoded protein: CASSFAQGGVYEQYF.

This chain links TRBV28 with TRBJ2-5; 9 nucleotides match TRBD2. The V segment lost 3 bases and the J segment 9 bases; nucleotides outside the gene matches: 5. From germline, CDR1 is MDHEN and CDR2 SYDVKM. The CDR3 is 13 residues long. The CDR3 reads CASSLWRGGAQYF. The CDR3 nucleotides are TGTGCCAGCAGTTTGTGGCGGGGGGGGGCCCAGTACTTC.

The rearrangement uses TRBV28 and TRBJ1-2; no clear D gene. The CDR3 sequence is 12 residues long. The germline gives CDR1 MDHEN, CDR2 SYDVKM. The V gene lost 5 bases and the J gene lost 0 bases, with 4 bases spanning the gap. CDR3 protein: CASSESNYGYTF. The CDR3 bases are TGTGCCAGCAGTGAGTCTAACTATGGCTACACCTTC.

The genes are TRBV30 and TRBJ2-2; the match to TRBD2 covers 7 bases. Germline lookup yields CDR1 GTSNPN and CDR2 SVGIG (reference sequence). CDR3 length equals 13 residues. The CDR3 is CALAGPNTGELFF. The DNA of the CDR3 is TGTGCTTTAGCGGGCCCGAACACCGGGGAGCTGTTTTTT. The variable domain in full, completed from reference TRBV30 and TRBJ2-2, reads SQTIHQWPATLVQPVGSPLSLECTVEGTSNPNLYWYRQAAGRGLQLLFYSVGIGQISSEVPQNLSASRPQDRQFILSSKKLLLSDSGFYLCALAGPNTGELFFGEGSRLTVL.